This T cell receptor beta chain was documented in a study of blood T cells in healthy people across ages. Across the whole study: Template switching captured about one barcoded beta molecule per two T cells.

RNA extraction gave at least 5.5 micrograms of total RNA per sample. With a J-beta primer mix and a sample-barcoded 5' primer, a second PCR ran about 7 to 12 cycles. TCRdb processed the 5' RACE reads anew with MiXCR; each CDR3 protein has one entry. The repertoire consists of 1 million or so distinct CDR3 sequences, with approximately 25% occurring once and the leading ten covering approximately 0.79%. The length of the CDR3 is 15 residues. Between the trimmed V and J ends, which lost 5 bases and 8 bases, there was a span of 18 bases. Looked up from germline, CDR1 is SGHTA and CDR2 is FQGNSA. This clonotype showed up just a few times. Separately, the same data were catalogued under a study of T cells of mothers and their children. That source adds: Sequencing revealed no T cell clones that were persistent and microchimeric.

The source of this sequence is a girl aged 2 to 10 in good health. The chain combines TRBV7-2 with TRBJ1-4; the D gene is possibly TRBD1 (6 bases). The sequenced sample was blood. This CDR3 is CASSPRRGTREKLFF. The CDR3 nucleotides read TGTGCCAGCAGCCCCAGACGGGGGACAAGGGAAAAACTGTTTTTT.